This T cell receptor beta chain was recorded in a study of blood T cell repertoires in COVID-19. Across fewer than 25 US areas, participants ranged in age from about 18 to 90 years. Participants' own reports of clinical history determined their cohort assignment. The assay was immunoSEQ multiplex PCR, and TCRdb's table has in-frame clones only and misses some. The sample shows hundreds of thousands of clones, 88% of them seen only once. CDR3 size: 14 residues. Trimming cost V 5 bases and J 1 base, with 11 bases left between them. CDR1 is SEHNR, CDR2 FQNEAQ, per germline (reference sequence). The sample consisted of PBMCs or T cells enriched from blood (not recorded which). The TCR sequence derives from a woman aged 55-70 years in a cohort exposed to, infected with or recovered from COVID-19 (not recorded which). The chain couples TRBV7-9 to TRBJ2-5, with D possibly being TRBD1 (5 bases). This CDR3 is CASSPDRSQETQYF. The CDR3 DNA follows: TGTGCCAGCAGCCCAGACAGAAGCCAAGAGACCCAGTACTTC.